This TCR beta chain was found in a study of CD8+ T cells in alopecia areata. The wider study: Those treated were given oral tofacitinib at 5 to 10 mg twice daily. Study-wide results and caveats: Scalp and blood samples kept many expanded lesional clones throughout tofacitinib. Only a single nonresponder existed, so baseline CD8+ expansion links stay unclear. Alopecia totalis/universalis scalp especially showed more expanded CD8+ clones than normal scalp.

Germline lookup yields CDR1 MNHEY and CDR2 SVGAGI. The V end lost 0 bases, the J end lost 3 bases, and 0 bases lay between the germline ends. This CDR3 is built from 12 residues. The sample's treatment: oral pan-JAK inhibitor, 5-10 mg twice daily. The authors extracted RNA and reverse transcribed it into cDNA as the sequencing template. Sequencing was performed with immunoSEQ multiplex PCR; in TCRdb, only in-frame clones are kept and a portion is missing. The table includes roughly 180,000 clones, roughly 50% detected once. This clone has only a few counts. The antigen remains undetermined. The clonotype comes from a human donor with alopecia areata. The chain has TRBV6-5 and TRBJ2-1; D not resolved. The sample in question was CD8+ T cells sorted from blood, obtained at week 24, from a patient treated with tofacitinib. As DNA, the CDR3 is TGTGCCAGCAGTTACTCCTACAATGAGCAGTTCTTC. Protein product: CASSYSYNEQFF.